Sequencing of this TCR beta chain was carried out in a study of blood T cells in healthy people across ages. Primed by a sample-barcoded 5' primer and a J-beta primer mix, a second PCR proceeded for about 6 to 11 cycles. MiXCR, run by TCRdb on the 5' RACE reads, gives a single entry per CDR3 protein. The table includes about 780,000 distinct CDR3 sequences, about a quarter detected once. Trimming removed 1 base at V and 2 bases at J, with 14 bases between. Per the germline V gene, CDR1 is SGHRS and CDR2 is YFSETQ. The CDR3 is 16 amino acids. The sample was also reused in another study, on T cells of mothers and their children.

Source material: blood. The TCR comes from a boy between 10 and 17 years old in good health. The V and J genes are TRBV5-1 and TRBJ2-3, with D possibly matching TRBD1 (6 bases). The CDR3 DNA sequence: TGCGCCAGCAGCTTGTCAGCCAGGGGACCCACAGATACGCAGTATTTT. Translated, it gives CASSLSARGPTDTQYF. Supplemented by reference TRBV5-1 and TRBJ2-3, the full variable domain reads KAGVTQTPRYLIKTRGQQVTLSCSPISGHRSVSWYQQTPGQGLQFLFEYFSETQRNKGNFPGRFSGRQFSNSRSEMNVSTLELGDSALYLCASSLSARGPTDTQYFGPGTRLTVL.